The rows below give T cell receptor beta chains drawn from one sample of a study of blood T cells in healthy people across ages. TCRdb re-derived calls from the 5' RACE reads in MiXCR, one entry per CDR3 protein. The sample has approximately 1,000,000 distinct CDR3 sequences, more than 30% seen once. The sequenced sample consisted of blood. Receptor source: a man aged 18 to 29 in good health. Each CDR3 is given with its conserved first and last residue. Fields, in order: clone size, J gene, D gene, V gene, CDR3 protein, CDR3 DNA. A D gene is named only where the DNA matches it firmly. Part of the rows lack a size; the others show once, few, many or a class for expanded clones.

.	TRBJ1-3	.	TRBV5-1	CASSLGAQLSGNTIYF	TGCGCCAGCAGCTTGGGGGCACAGCTCTCTGGAAACACCATATATTTT
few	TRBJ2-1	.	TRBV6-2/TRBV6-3	CASKGTYYNEQFF	TGTGCCAGCAAAGGAACCTACTACAATGAGCAGTTCTTC
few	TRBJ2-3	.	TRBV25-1	CASSRGQTVYTDTQYF	TGTGCCAGCAGTAGAGGGCAGACAGTATACACAGATACGCAGTATTTT
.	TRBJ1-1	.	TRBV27	CASSLDEAMNTEAFF	TGTGCCAGCAGTTTAGACGAGGCTATGAACACTGAAGCTTTCTTT
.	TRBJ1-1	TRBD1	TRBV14	CASSRGQRSTEAFF	TGTGCCAGCAGCCGGGGACAGAGGTCCACTGAAGCTTTCTTT
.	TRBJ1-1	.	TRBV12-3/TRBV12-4	CASRPGSSEAFF	TGTGCCAGCAGACCAGGGTCATCTGAAGCTTTCTTT
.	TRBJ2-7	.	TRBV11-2	CASSFPGCEQYF	TGTGCCAGCAGCTTCCCAGGGTGCGAGCAGTACTTC
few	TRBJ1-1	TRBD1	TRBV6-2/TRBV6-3	CASSKPPKGGTFQNTEAFF	TGTGCCAGCAGCAAACCCCCGAAAGGGGGCACCTTCCAGAACACTGAAGCTTTCTTT
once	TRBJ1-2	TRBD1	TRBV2	CASSDRTGMDGYTF	TGTGCCAGCAGTGACAGGACAGGGATGGACGGCTACACCTTC
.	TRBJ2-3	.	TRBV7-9	CASSIGRFSTDTQYF	TGTGCCAGCAGCATCGGACGGTTTAGCACAGATACGCAGTATTTT
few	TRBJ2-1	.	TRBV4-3	CASSQDWGRVAYNEQFF	TGCGCCAGCAGCCAAGATTGGGGCAGGGTGGCCTACAATGAGCAGTTCTTC
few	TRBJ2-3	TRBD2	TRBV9	CASSVAANSGEQDTQYF	TGTGCCAGCAGCGTAGCCGCCAATAGCGGGGAACAAGATACGCAGTATTTT
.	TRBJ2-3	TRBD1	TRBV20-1	CSARWTGGSGDTQYF	TGCAGTGCTAGGTGGACAGGGGGTTCGGGAGATACGCAGTATTTT
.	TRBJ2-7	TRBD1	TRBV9	CASSTNRGAYNEQYF	TGTGCCAGCAGCACCAACAGGGGGGCCTACAATGAGCAGTACTTC
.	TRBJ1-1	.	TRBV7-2	CASSNRQSTEAFF	TGTGCCAGCAGCAACCGACAGAGCACTGAAGCTTTCTTT
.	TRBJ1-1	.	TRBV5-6	CASSSRQFMNTEAFF	TGTGCCAGCAGCTCTCGACAGTTTATGAACACTGAAGCTTTCTTT
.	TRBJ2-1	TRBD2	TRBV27	CASSLSATSGSYNEQFF	TGTGCCAGCAGTTTATCGGCTACTAGCGGGTCCTACAATGAGCAGTTCTTC
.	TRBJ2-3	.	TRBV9	CASSPTIGGDLLSPDTLYF	TGTGCCAGCAGCCCAACAATTGGAGGGGACCTACTCAGCCCAGATACGCTGTATTTT
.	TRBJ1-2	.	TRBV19	CASSIGSQAGGYTF	TGTGCCAGTAGTATCGGCAGCCAAGCAGGTGGCTACACCTTC
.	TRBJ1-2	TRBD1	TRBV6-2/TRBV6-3	CASSLLPAQGSHGYTF	TGTGCCAGCAGTCTTTTGCCCGCACAGGGGTCCCATGGCTACACCTTC
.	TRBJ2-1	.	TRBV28	CVSSPGTTYNEQFF	TGTGTCAGCAGCCCAGGGACAACCTACAATGAGCAGTTCTTC
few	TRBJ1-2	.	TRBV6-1	CASSGGPIQPNYGYTF	TGTGCCAGCAGTGGCGGTCCGATACAGCCTAACTATGGCTACACCTTC
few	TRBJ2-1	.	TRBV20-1	CSARDIRSYNEQFF	TGCAGTGCTAGAGATATTCGCTCCTACAATGAGCAGTTCTTC
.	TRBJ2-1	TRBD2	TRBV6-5	CASSYSPVAGVYNEQFF	TGTGCCAGCAGTTACTCTCCCGTAGCGGGGGTCTACAATGAGCAGTTCTTC
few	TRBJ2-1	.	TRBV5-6	CASSPAMGNEQFF	TGTGCCAGCAGCCCAGCGATGGGGAATGAGCAGTTCTTC
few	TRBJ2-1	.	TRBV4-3	CASSQDLNRNGNEQFF	TGCGCCAGCAGCCAAGATTTAAACAGGAATGGCAATGAACAGTTCTTC
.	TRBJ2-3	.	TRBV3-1	CASSQRGASTDTQYF	TGTGCCAGCAGCCAACGGGGGGCTAGCACAGATACGCAGTATTTT
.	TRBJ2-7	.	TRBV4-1	CASSPPFGGRRYNEQYF	TGCGCCAGCAGCCCTCCTTTCGGGGGTCGACGTTACAATGAGCAGTACTTC
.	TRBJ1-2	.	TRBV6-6	CASSYESSDNYGYTF	TGTGCCAGCAGTTACGAATCATCCGACAACTATGGCTACACCTTC
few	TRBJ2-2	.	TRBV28	CASSLSRGGTGELFF	TGTGCCAGCAGTTTATCAAGAGGGGGCACCGGGGAGCTGTTTTTT
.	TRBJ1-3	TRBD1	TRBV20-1	CSARDLRGTGLDTIYF	TGCAGTGCTAGAGACCTCAGGGGGACAGGGCTCGACACCATATATTTT
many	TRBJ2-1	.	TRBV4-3	CASSQDRPVYNEQFF	TGCGCCAGCAGCCAAGATAGGCCAGTATACAATGAGCAGTTCTTC
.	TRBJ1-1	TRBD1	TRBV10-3	CAISESDRGSVAFF	TGTGCCATCAGTGAGTCTGACAGGGGGAGTGTAGCTTTCTTT
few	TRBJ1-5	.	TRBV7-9	CASSPQGVGNQPQHF	TGTGCCAGCAGCCCACAGGGAGTTGGCAATCAGCCCCAGCATTTT
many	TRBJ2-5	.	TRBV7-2	CASSLAREETQYF	TGTGCCAGCAGCTTAGCCAGGGAAGAGACCCAGTACTTC
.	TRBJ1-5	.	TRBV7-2	CASSLKGYSNQPQHF	TGTGCCAGCAGCTTAAAGGGCTATAGCAATCAGCCCCAGCATTTT
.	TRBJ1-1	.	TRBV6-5	CASSYRGDSNTEAFF	TGTGCCAGCAGTTACAGAGGAGATTCTAACACTGAAGCTTTCTTT
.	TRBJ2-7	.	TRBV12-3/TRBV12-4	CASSLDVQYF	TGTGCCAGCAGCCTGGATGTGCAGTACTTC
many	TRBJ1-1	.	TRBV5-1	CASSLVEGNTEAFF	TGTGCCAGCAGCTTAGTAGAGGGAAACACTGAAGCTTTCTTT
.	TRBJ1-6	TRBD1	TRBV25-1	CATQGQGASNSPLHF	TGTGCCACCCAAGGACAGGGGGCTTCTAATTCACCCCTCCACTTT
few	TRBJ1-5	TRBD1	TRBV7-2	CASSVDRELQPQHF	TGTGCCAGCAGCGTAGACAGGGAACTTCAGCCCCAGCATTTT
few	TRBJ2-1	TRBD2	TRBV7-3	CASSPIGTTDNEQFF	TGTGCCAGCAGCCCAATAGGGACTACCGACAATGAGCAGTTCTTC
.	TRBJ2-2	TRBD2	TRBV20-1	CSAVDPGLASGELFF	TGCAGTGCGGTTGACCCGGGACTAGCAAGCGGGGAGCTGTTTTTT
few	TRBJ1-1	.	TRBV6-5	CASSRDGEAFF	TGCGCCAGCAGCCGGGACGGTGAAGCTTTCTTT
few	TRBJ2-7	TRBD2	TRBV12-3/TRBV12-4	CASSHGLAGARDEQYF	TGTGCCAGCAGCCACGGACTAGCGGGGGCCAGGGATGAGCAGTACTTC
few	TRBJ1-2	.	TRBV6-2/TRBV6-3	CASNPAPQGKNGYTF	TGTGCCAGCAACCCGGCCCCACAGGGAAAAAATGGCTACACCTTC
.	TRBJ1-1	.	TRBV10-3	CAISESPDTEAFF	TGTGCCATCAGTGAGTCGCCGGACACTGAAGCTTTCTTT
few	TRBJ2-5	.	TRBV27	CASSLYPGPGETQYF	TGTGCCAGCAGTTTATACCCAGGTCCGGGGGAGACCCAGTACTTC
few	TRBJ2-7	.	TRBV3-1	CASSQVTHEQYF	TGTGCCAGCAGCCAAGTAACCCACGAGCAGTACTTC
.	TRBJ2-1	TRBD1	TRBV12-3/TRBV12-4	CASRGQGDNNEQFF	TGTGCCAGCAGGGGACAGGGCGATAACAATGAGCAGTTCTTC
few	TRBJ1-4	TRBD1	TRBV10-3	CAIRSGQGTTNEKLFF	TGTGCCATCAGATCGGGACAGGGCACAACTAATGAAAAACTGTTTTTT
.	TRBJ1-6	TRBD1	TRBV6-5	CASSLDRVILHF	TGTGCCAGCAGTCTTGACAGGGTCATCCTCCACTTT